This is a list of T cell receptor beta chains from one sample in a study of CD8+ T cells in alopecia areata. Assay used: immunoSEQ multiplex PCR; TCRdb lists only in-frame clones, some missing. The top ten hold approximately 1.2% of the sample, which has 200,000 to 250,000 clones, 65% to 70% seen once. Material: CD4+ T cells sorted from blood, obtained at week 0. The receptors stem from a human donor with alopecia areata. Each CDR3 is given with its conserved first and last residue. The D gene is left open where the match is weak. Clone size appears in some rows only: once, few, many, or a class for an expanded clone.

CDR3 length	clone size	D gene	V gene	J gene	CDR3 protein	CDR3 DNA
14	NA	NA	TRBV25-1	TRBJ2-6	CASSDPSGANVLTF	TGTGCCAGCAGTGATCCCTCTGGGGCCAACGTCCTGACTTTC
16	NA	NA	TRBV5-6	TRBJ2-1	CASSLQGGASYNEQFF	TGTGCCAGCAGCTTGCAGGGCGGGGCCTCCTACAATGAGCAGTTCTTC
13	NA	NA	TRBV14	TRBJ2-5	CASSPLGRETQYF	TGTGCCAGCAGCCCTCTTGGGCGGGAGACCCAGTACTTC
11	NA	NA	TRBV19	TRBJ1-1	CASSIDTEAFF	TGTGCCAGTAGTATAGACACTGAAGCTTTCTTT
13	NA	TRBD1	TRBV14	TRBJ1-1	CASSIQGTTEAFF	TGTGCCAGCAGTATACAGGGGACCACTGAAGCTTTCTTT
13	NA	TRBD1	TRBV13	TRBJ2-7	CASSPRDRGEQYF	TGTGCCAGCAGCCCGCGGGACAGGGGCGAGCAGTACTTC
16	NA	NA	TRBV18	TRBJ2-3	CASSPRWGANTDTQYF	TGTGCCAGCTCACCACGCTGGGGGGCGAACACAGATACGCAGTATTTT
13	NA	NA	TRBV5-6	TRBJ1-2	CASSLQGTYGYTF	TGTGCCAGCAGCTTGCAGGGAACCTATGGCTACACCTTC
13	NA	NA	TRBV15	TRBJ2-3	CATSRPSTDTQYF	TGTGCCACCAGCAGACCCTCCACAGATACGCAGTATTTT
11	few	NA	TRBV7-3	TRBJ2-2	CASSLTGELFF	TGTGCCAGCAGTCTCACCGGGGAGCTGTTTTTT
13	NA	NA	TRBV9	TRBJ1-2	CASSPEGGSGYTF	TGTGCCAGCAGTCCAGAGGGAGGGAGCGGCTACACCTTC
15	NA	TRBD1	TRBV10-3	TRBJ1-6	CAISDYDRGQSPLHF	TGTGCCATCAGTGACTACGACAGGGGGCAGTCACCCCTCCACTTT
15	NA	NA	TRBV9	TRBJ2-7	CASSVQGLSHSEQYF	TGTGCCAGCAGCGTCCAGGGGCTATCGCACTCCGAGCAGTACTTC
12	few	NA	TRBV29-1	TRBJ2-3	CSATGNTDTQYF	TGCAGCGCCACAGGAAACACAGATACGCAGTATTTT
12	NA	NA	TRBV7-2	TRBJ1-2	CASSLQSYGYTF	TGTGCCAGCAGCCTCCAATCCTATGGCTACACCTTC
14	NA	NA	TRBV5-1	TRBJ1-1	CASSPLVGNTEAFF	TGCGCCAGCAGCCCATTAGTTGGGAACACTGAAGCTTTCTTT
13	few	NA	TRBV30	TRBJ1-5	CAWRAAFGQPQHF	TGTGCCTGGAGGGCGGCGTTCGGGCAGCCCCAGCATTTT
13	NA	NA	TRBV29-1	TRBJ2-2	CSVLHRNTGELFF	TGCAGCGTTTTGCATAGGAACACCGGGGAGCTGTTTTTT
13	NA	NA	TRBV5-6	TRBJ1-2	CASSLGSRDGYTF	TGTGCCAGCAGCTTAGGTTCGAGGGATGGCTACACCTTC
14	NA	TRBD1	TRBV5-1	TRBJ2-2	CASSGTGNTGELFF	TGCGCCAGCAGCGGGACAGGGAACACCGGGGAGCTGTTTTTT
12	few	TRBD1	TRBV7-2	TRBJ1-1	CASSRDRVVAFF	TGTGCCAGCAGCCGAGACAGGGTGGTAGCTTTCTTT
16	NA	TRBD1	TRBV6-6	TRBJ1-5	CASRGAVQGGNQPQHF	TGTGCCAGCAGGGGGGCTGTACAGGGGGGCAATCAGCCCCAGCATTTT
16	NA	NA	TRBV9	TRBJ2-1	CASSLTGLLVGNEQFF	TGTGCCAGCAGCCTTACAGGACTACTGGTCGGAAATGAGCAGTTCTTC
13	NA	NA	TRBV5-1	TRBJ2-1	CASSPGPSREQFF	TGCGCCAGCAGCCCCGGACCTTCGAGGGAGCAGTTCTTC
14	few	TRBD2	TRBV2	TRBJ2-7	CASSEERGGYEQYF	TGTGCCAGCAGTGAAGAGCGGGGGGGCTACGAGCAGTACTTC
17	NA	TRBD2	TRBV25-1	TRBJ2-3	CASSVTLLAGSSDTQYF	TGTGCCAGCAGTGTCACCCTACTAGCGGGGTCTTCAGATACGCAGTATTTT
14	many	NA	TRBV5-4	TRBJ2-1	CASSLASLYNEQFF	TGTGCCAGCAGCTTGGCGAGTCTTTACAATGAGCAGTTCTTC
15	NA	TRBD2	TRBV29-1	TRBJ2-4	CSASGTSFTKNIQYF	TGCAGCGCGTCCGGGACTAGTTTCACCAAAAACATTCAGTACTTC
14	few	TRBD1	TRBV5-6	TRBJ1-1	CASSWTGGNTEAFF	TGTGCCAGCAGCTGGACAGGGGGTAACACTGAAGCTTTCTTT
13	NA	NA	TRBV7-3	TRBJ2-5	CASSLRGQETQYF	TGTGCCAGCAGCTTACGGGGGCAAGAGACCCAGTACTTC
16	NA	TRBD2	TRBV15	TRBJ2-1	CATLGRGVGSYNEQFF	TGTGCCACGCTAGGGAGGGGCGTTGGGTCCTACAATGAGCAGTTCTTC
14	NA	NA	TRBV2	TRBJ2-3	CASSSVLQTDTQYF	TGTGCCAGCAGTTCGGTCCTACAAACAGATACGCAGTATTTT
15	NA	NA	TRBV29-1	TRBJ2-5	CSVGKTAPHQETQYF	TGCAGCGTTGGGAAGACCGCTCCCCACCAAGAGACCCAGTACTTC
14	NA	TRBD1	TRBV7-9	TRBJ2-1	CASSLRQGYNEQFF	TGTGCCAGCAGCCTCCGACAGGGCTACAATGAGCAGTTCTTC
12	NA	TRBD1	TRBV7-2	TRBJ2-7	CASSWTGNEQYF	TGTGCCAGCAGCTGGACAGGAAACGAGCAGTACTTC
16	NA	NA	TRBV9	TRBJ1-3	CASSAWGPSSGNTIYF	TGTGCCAGCAGCGCTTGGGGCCCGAGCTCTGGAAACACCATATATTTT
12	NA	NA	TRBV7-3	TRBJ2-7	CASSLSLQEQYF	TGTGCCAGCAGCTTAAGTCTCCAGGAGCAGTACTTC
13	NA	NA	TRBV19	TRBJ2-1	CASSLGAYNEQFF	TGTGCCAGTAGTCTTGGAGCCTACAATGAGCAGTTCTTC
15	few	TRBD1	TRBV27	TRBJ2-7	CASSLVDRGGNEQYF	TGTGCCAGCAGTTTAGTGGACAGGGGAGGGAACGAGCAGTACTTC
11	NA	NA	TRBV5-1	TRBJ2-1	CASSSSLVQFF	TGCGCCAGCAGCTCCTCACTGGTACAGTTCTTC
15	NA	TRBD2	TRBV9	TRBJ2-2	CASSVSGGSAGELFF	TGTGCCAGCAGCGTGAGCGGGGGGAGCGCCGGGGAGCTGTTTTTT
14	NA	NA	TRBV2	TRBJ1-1	CATSGGALNTEAFF	TGTGCCACTTCGGGGGGCGCGTTGAACACTGAAGCTTTCTTT
13	NA	NA	TRBV5-1	TRBJ2-6	CASRQGGANVLTF	TGCGCCAGCAGACAGGGTGGGGCCAACGTCCTGACTTTC
15	NA	TRBD2	TRBV7-9	TRBJ2-7	CASSPSAGGLYEQYF	TGTGCCAGCAGCCCTTCCGCGGGGGGCCTATACGAGCAGTACTTC
14	NA	NA	TRBV5-1	TRBJ1-1	CASSLATMNTEAFF	TGCGCCAGCAGCTTGGCCACGATGAACACTGAAGCTTTCTTT
14	NA	NA	TRBV2	TRBJ1-1	CASSPLRGVTEAFF	TGTGCCAGCAGTCCACTACGGGGAGTCACTGAAGCTTTCTTT
11	once	NA	TRBV5-6	TRBJ2-1	CASSLRDEQFF	TGTGCCAGCAGCTTGAGGGATGAGCAGTTCTTC
17	NA	TRBD1	TRBV9	TRBJ2-4	CASSVAGTGGDKNIQYF	TGTGCCAGCAGCGTAGCTGGGACAGGGGGTGACAAAAACATTCAGTACTTC
15	once	TRBD1	TRBV9	TRBJ2-1	CASSEGTGGYNEQFF	TGTGCCAGCAGCGAGGGGACAGGGGGATACAATGAGCAGTTCTTC
12	NA	NA	TRBV5-6	TRBJ1-5	CASSLGNQPQHF	TGTGCCAGCAGCTTGGGGAACCAGCCCCAGCATTTT
13	once	NA	TRBV27	TRBJ1-2	CASRSYTAYGYTF	TGTGCCAGCAGGTCTTACACCGCCTATGGCTACACCTTC
13	NA	TRBD1	TRBV7-2	TRBJ2-7	CASSWTGGYEQYF	TGTGCCAGCAGCTGGACAGGGGGTTACGAGCAGTACTTC
13	once	NA	TRBV11-2	TRBJ1-3	CASLGSSGNTIYF	TGTGCCAGCCTGGGAAGCTCTGGAAACACCATATATTTT